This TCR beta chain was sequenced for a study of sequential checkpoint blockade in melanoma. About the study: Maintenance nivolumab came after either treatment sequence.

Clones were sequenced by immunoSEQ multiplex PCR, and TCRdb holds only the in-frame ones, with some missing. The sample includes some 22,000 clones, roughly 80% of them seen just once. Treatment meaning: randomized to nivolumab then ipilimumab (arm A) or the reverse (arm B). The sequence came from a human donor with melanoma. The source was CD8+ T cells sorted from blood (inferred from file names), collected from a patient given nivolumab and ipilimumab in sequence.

CDR3 in amino acids: CASSFSTGHYEQYF. The CDR3 nucleotides are TGTGCCAGCAGTTTTTCCACAGGACACTACGAGCAGTACTTC. This chain uses TRBV27 with TRBJ2-7; D is perhaps TRBD1 (5 bases). Trimming removed 3 bases at V and 3 bases at J, with 12 bases between. The germline CDR1 and CDR2 sequences are MNHEY and SMNVEV (reference sequence). The CDR3 runs to 14 residues.